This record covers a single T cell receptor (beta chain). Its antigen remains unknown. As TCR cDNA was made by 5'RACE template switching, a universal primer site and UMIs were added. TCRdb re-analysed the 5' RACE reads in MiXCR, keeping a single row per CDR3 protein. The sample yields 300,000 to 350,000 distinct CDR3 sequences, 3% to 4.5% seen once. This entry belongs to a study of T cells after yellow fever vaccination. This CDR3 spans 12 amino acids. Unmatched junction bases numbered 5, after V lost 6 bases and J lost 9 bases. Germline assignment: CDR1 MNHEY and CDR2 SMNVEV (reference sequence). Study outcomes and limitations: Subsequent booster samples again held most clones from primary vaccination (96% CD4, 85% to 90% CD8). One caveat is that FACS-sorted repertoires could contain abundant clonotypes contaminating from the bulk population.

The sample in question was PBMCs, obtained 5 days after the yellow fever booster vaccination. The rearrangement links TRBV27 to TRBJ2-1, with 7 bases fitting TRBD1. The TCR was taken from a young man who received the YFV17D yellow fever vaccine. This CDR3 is CASRTGLGEQFF. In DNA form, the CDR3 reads TGTGCCAGCAGGACAGGGTTGGGTGAGCAGTTCTTC.